A single sample gave rise to the 20 T cell receptor beta chains below, sequenced in a study of identical twins. MiXCR, applied by TCRdb to the 5' RACE reads, yields one record per CDR3 protein. The data show hundreds of thousands of distinct CDR3 sequences, under 8.5% seen once. These data also formed part of another study, on yellow fever vaccine responses in identical twins.

The material sequenced was PBMCs. Receptors were obtained from a woman under 30 in good health.

This clonotype was observed a few times. The rearrangement links TRBV6-5 to TRBJ2-2; 8 bases match TRBD1. Germline V gene data show CDR1 as MNHEY and CDR2 as SVGAGI. Germline trimming cut 7 bases from V and 8 bases from J; bases unmatched to any gene: 3. This CDR3 is built from 12 residues. Written as DNA, the CDR3 is TGTGCCAGCACCCAGGGGGCTGGGGAGCTGTTTTTT. Its protein is CASTQGAGELFF.

The table lists this clonotype with many counts. This rearrangement joins TRBV29-1 to TRBJ1-4, with D perhaps TRBD1 (6 bases). Per germline, CDR1 SQVTM and CDR2 ANQGSEA. V gave up 6 bases and J gave up 0 bases, with 8 bases separating them. This CDR3 comprises 13 residues. The CDR3 spells CSVTGTTNEKLFF. The DNA for the CDR3 is TGCAGCGTCACAGGGACAACTAATGAAAAACTGTTTTTT.

In its sample, this clonotype was seen many times. This rearrangement joins TRBV12-3 or TRBV12-4 to TRBJ1-6; 7 positions agree with TRBD1. With 5 bases clipped from V and 10 bases from J, the junction kept 5 bases outside the gene matches. This CDR3 is 13 amino acids long. The CDR3 DNA sequence: TGTGCCAGCAGTCTGACAGGGAGATCACCCCTCCACTTT. This codes for CASSLTGRSPLHF.

This clonotype was picked up a small number of times. V usage is TRBV7-9 and J usage is TRBJ1-3; D perhaps matches TRBD1 (5 bases). The V and J ends lost 5 bases and 2 bases respectively, with 10 bases between them. The germline gives CDR1 SEHNR, CDR2 FQNEAQ (reference sequence). This CDR3 spans 14 amino acids. The CDR3 protein is CASSDRHPGNTIYF. CDR3 nucleotides: TGTGCCAGCAGCGACAGACATCCTGGAAACACCATATATTTT. Filled out from reference TRBV7-9 and TRBJ1-3, the complete variable domain reads DTGVSQNPRHKITKRGQNVTFRCDPISEHNRLYWYRQTLGQGPEFLTYFQNEAQLEKSRLLSDRFSAERPKGSFSTLEIQRTEQGDSAMYLCASSDRHPGNTIYFGEGSWLTVV.

This clonotype showed up just a few times. The chain recombines TRBV5-1 with TRBJ1-3; D is ambiguous. This CDR3 has 15 residues. Trimming shortened V by 4 bases and J by 5 bases, and 16 bases separated the two germline ends. Germline CDR1 and CDR2: SGHRS and YFSETQ. CDR3 loop: CASSPSSGERNTIYF. Here the CDR3 DNA reads TGCGCCAGCAGCCCTAGCTCAGGAGAGAGAAACACCATATATTTT. Full variable domain (missing parts from reference TRBV5-1 and TRBJ1-3): KAGVTQTPRYLIKTRGQQVTLSCSPISGHRSVSWYQQTPGQGLQFLFEYFSETQRNKGNFPGRFSGRQFSNSRSEMNVSTLELGDSALYLCASSPSSGERNTIYFGEGSWLTVV.

The chain links TRBV3-1 to TRBJ2-6; D remains unclear. Germline loops: CDR1 LGHDT, CDR2 YNNKEL (reference sequence). Trimming shortened V by 1 base and J by 0 bases, and 7 bases separated the two germline ends. The CDR3 length is 16 residues. The CDR3 loop reads CASSQAELSGANVLTF. The DNA of the CDR3 is TGTGCCAGCAGCCAAGCGGAGCTCTCTGGGGCCAACGTCCTGACTTTC.

This clonotype was observed at least ten times. The rearrangement uses TRBV12-3 or TRBV12-4 and TRBJ1-1, with a weak D call TRBD1 (5 bases). The ends were cut back, 5 bases at V and 1 base at J, with 11 bases in the middle. The length of the CDR3 is 14 residues. The CDR3 DNA follows: TGTGCCAGCAGTCCCGTAAGGGGGAACACTGAAGCTTTCTTT. Amino acids: CASSPVRGNTEAFF.

This clonotype came up many times. The CDR3 here is CSARAPGQSIHEQFF. CDR3 nucleotide sequence: TGCAGTGCTAGAGCCCCGGGACAGAGTATTCATGAGCAGTTCTTC. The chain uses TRBV20-1 and TRBJ2-1, with 7 bases matching TRBD1. From germline, CDR1 is DFQATT and CDR2 SNEGSKA (reference sequence). The V gene end was trimmed by 1 base and the J gene end by 8 bases; junction bases not matched to a gene: 11. CDR3 length: 15 residues.

The rearrangement joins TRBV29-1 to TRBJ2-5, with TRBD1 matching 10 bases. Germline V CDR1 and CDR2: SQVTM, ANQGSEA. This CDR3 spans 14 amino acids. CDR3 DNA: TGCAGAAGGGACAGGGGATTTTCCCACGAGACCCAGTACTTC. It codes for CRRDRGFSHETQYF.

This chain uses TRBV14 with TRBJ1-4; maybe TRBD1 (5 bases). The CDR3 sequence is 16 residues long. The V gene lost 0 bases and the J gene lost 1 base, with 9 bases spanning the gap. The germline V gene encodes CDR1 SGHDN and CDR2 FVKESK. The CDR3 here is CASSQDWQGTNEKLFF. CDR3 DNA: TGTGCCAGCAGCCAAGATTGGCAGGGAACTAATGAAAAACTGTTTTTT. Based on the CDR3 plus reference TRBV14 and TRBJ1-4, the full variable domain is EAGVTQFPSHSVIEKGQTVTLRCDPISGHDNLYWYRRVMGKEIKFLLHFVKESKQDESGMPNNRFLAERTGGTYSTLKVQPAELEDSGVYFCASSQDWQGTNEKLFFGSGTQLSVL.

In regard to this clonotype: One end of the junction is discordant with germline, which a read error may explain. This chain joins TRBV5-6 and TRBJ2-7; D gene uncertain. The CDR3 consists of 13 residues. Germline CDR1 SGHDT, CDR2 YYEEEE. The CDR3, as DNA: TGTGCCAGCAGCTCCGAGAGTTCCTACGGGCAGTACTTC. Protein product: CASSSESSYGQYF.

This clonotype was observed a handful of times. The chain carries TRBV6-4 and TRBJ1-2, with D unresolved. Germline CDR1 and CDR2: MRHNA and SNTAGT. V lost 8 bases and J lost 3, with 13 bases in between. The CDR3 consists of 13 residues. The CDR3 bases are TGTGCCAGCGGGGTGGCAGGAGACTATGGCTACACCTTC. Its protein product is CASGVAGDYGYTF.

This clonotype has a handful of counts. The chain has TRBV5-8 and TRBJ2-6; TRBD1 matches at 9 bases. Per germline, CDR1 SGHTS and CDR2 YDEGEE. The J segment lost 2 bases and the V segment lost 3 bases, leaving 0 bases of the junction unmatched. The CDR3 length is 15 residues. For the CDR3, the DNA is TGTGCCAGCAGCTGGACAGGGGCTGGGGCCAACGTCCTGACTTTC. Encoded protein: CASSWTGAGANVLTF.

The gene calls are TRBV29-1 and TRBJ1-2; 7 nucleotides line up with TRBD1. The CDR3 loop spans 12 amino acids. Looked up from germline, CDR1 is SQVTM and CDR2 is ANQGSEA. The J segment lost 6 bases and the V segment lost 2 bases, leaving 3 bases of the junction unmatched. The CDR3 reads CSVEKGANGYTF. CDR3 DNA sequence: TGCAGCGTTGAAAAGGGGGCGAATGGCTACACCTTC. Variable domain in full (rest from reference TRBV29-1 and TRBJ1-2): SAVISQKPSRDICQRGTSLTIQCQVDSQVTMMFWYRQQPGQSLTLIATANQGSEATYESGFVIDKFPISRPNLTFSTLTVSNMSPEDSSIYLCSVEKGANGYTFGSGTRLTVV.

The chain carries TRBV3-1 and TRBJ2-1; 10 bases line up with TRBD2. Germline V gene lookup returns CDR1 LGHDT and CDR2 YNNKEL (reference sequence). The CDR3 consists of 15 residues. The ends lost 2 bases at V and 9 bases at J; junction bases unmatched: 7. The CDR3 region has the DNA TGTGCCAGCAGCCAATCTTTAGCGGGGGGTGCTGAGCAGTTCTTC. Its protein is CASSQSLAGGAEQFF.

This chain links TRBV27 with TRBJ2-7, with 10 bases identical to TRBD2. The CDR3 has 14 amino acids. With V trimmed by 8 bases and J by 2 bases, 6 bases remained unmatched. Looked up from germline, CDR1 is MNHEY and CDR2 is SMNVEV (reference sequence). CDR3 in amino acids: CASGLAAPPYEQYF. CDR3 DNA sequence: TGTGCCAGCGGACTAGCGGCGCCCCCCTACGAGCAGTACTTC.

This chain joins TRBV25-1 and TRBJ2-7; D possibly uses TRBD1 or TRBD2 (5 bases each). Germline CDR1 and CDR2: MGHDK and SYGVNS. The CDR3 has 15 amino acids. The V gene lost 6 bases and the J gene lost 4 bases, with 19 bases spanning the gap. The DNA of the CDR3 is TGTGCCAGCAGACCCGGACAAGTTGGGGAGTACGAGCAGTACTTC. It translates to CASRPGQVGEYEQYF.

This chain joins TRBV19 and TRBJ2-3; no clear D gene. Trimming removed 3 bases from V and 2 bases from J, with 15 bases in between. CDR1 and CDR2 from the germline V gene are LNHDA and SQIVND (reference sequence). This CDR3 region has 16 residues. The DNA for the CDR3 is TGTGCCAGTAGTATCCCTGGTGCCGGATACACAGATACGCAGTATTTT. Translated: CASSIPGAGYTDTQYF. Combining the CDR3 with reference TRBV19 and TRBJ2-3 gives the whole variable domain DGGITQSPKYLFRKEGQNVTLSCEQNLNHDAMYWYRQDPGQGLRLIYYSQIVNDFQKGDIAEGYSVSREKKESFPLTVTSAQKNPTAFYLCASSIPGAGYTDTQYFGPGTRLTVL.

The sample holds a few counts of this clonotype. The genes are TRBV28 and TRBJ2-1; the D gene could be TRBD1 or TRBD2 (5 bases each). The CDR3 is made up of 15 amino acids. The germline gives CDR1 MDHEN, CDR2 SYDVKM. V was pared by 3 bases and J by 8 bases, with 17 bases between. The CDR3 here is CASSFGRDRRDEQFF. The CDR3 region has the DNA TGTGCCAGCAGTTTTGGTAGGGACCGCCGGGATGAGCAGTTCTTC.

Only a few counts were recorded for this clonotype. V is TRBV10-3 and J is TRBJ1-1; 8 bases fit TRBD1. CDR1 and CDR2 from the germline V gene are ENHRY and SYGVKD. This CDR3 contains 15 residues. The V segment lost 4 bases and the J segment 0 bases; nucleotides outside the gene matches: 4. The CDR3 DNA reads TGTGCCATCAGTGGACAGGGGCCCATGAACACTGAAGCTTTCTTT. It translates to CAISGQGPMNTEAFF.